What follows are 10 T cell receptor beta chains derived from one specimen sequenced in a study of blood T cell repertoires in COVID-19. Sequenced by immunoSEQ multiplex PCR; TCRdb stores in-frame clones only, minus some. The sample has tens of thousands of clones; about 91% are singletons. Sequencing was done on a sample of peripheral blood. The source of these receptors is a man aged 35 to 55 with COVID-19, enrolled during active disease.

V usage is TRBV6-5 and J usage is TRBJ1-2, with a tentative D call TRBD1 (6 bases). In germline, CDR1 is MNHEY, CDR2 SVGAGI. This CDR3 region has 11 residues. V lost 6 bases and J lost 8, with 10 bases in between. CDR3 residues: CASSARGGYTF. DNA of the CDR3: TGTGCCAGCAGCGCCAGGGGCGGCTACACCTTC.

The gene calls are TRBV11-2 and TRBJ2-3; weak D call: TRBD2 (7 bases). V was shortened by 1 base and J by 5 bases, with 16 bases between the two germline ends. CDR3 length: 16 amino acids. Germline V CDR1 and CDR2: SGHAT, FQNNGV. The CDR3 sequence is CASSLVSGGQGDTQYF. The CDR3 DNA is TGTGCCAGCAGCTTAGTCTCCGGGGGGCAAGGAGATACGCAGTATTTT.

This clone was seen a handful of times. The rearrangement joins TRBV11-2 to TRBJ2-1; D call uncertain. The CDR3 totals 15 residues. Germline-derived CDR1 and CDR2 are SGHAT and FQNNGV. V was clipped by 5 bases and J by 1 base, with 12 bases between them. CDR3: CASSPFLGSYNEQFF. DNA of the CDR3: TGTGCCAGCAGCCCGTTCCTAGGTTCCTACAATGAGCAGTTCTTC.

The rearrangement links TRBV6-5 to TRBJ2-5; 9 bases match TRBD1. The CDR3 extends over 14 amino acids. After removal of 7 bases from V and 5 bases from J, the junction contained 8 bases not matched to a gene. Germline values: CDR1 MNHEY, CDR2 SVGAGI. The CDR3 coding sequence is TGTGCCAGCACCCGGGACAGGGTAGTCGAGACCCAGTACTTC. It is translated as CASTRDRVVETQYF.

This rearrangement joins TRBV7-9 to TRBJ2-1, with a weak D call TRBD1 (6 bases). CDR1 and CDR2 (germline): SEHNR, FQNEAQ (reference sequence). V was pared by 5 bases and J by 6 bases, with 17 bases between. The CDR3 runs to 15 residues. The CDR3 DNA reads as TGTGCCAGCAGCGAGTTTGGGGGCGCGGTCAATGAGCAGTTCTTC. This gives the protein CASSEFGGAVNEQFF.

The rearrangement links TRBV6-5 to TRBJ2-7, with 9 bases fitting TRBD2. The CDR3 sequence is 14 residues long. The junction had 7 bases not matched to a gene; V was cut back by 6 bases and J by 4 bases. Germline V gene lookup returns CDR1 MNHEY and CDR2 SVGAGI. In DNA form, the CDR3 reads TGTGCCAGCAGCCACGGGACTAGCAATTACGAGCAGTACTTC. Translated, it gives CASSHGTSNYEQYF.

Here the CDR3 DNA reads TGCAGCGTTTCTCACTCGGGCACCGGGGAGCTGTTTTTT. Translation: CSVSHSGTGELFF. The chain links TRBV29-1 to TRBJ2-2, with D hard to call. The V gene lost 5 bases and the J gene lost 4 bases, with 11 bases spanning the gap. This CDR3 has 13 residues. Germline V lookup: CDR1 SQVTM, CDR2 ANQGSEA.

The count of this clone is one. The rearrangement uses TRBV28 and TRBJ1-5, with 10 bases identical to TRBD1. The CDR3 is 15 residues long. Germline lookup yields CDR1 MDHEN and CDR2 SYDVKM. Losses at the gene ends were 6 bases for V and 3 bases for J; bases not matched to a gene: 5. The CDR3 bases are TGTGCCAGCAGAAGGGACAGGGGTGACAATCAGCCCCAGCATTTT. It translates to CASRRDRGDNQPQHF.

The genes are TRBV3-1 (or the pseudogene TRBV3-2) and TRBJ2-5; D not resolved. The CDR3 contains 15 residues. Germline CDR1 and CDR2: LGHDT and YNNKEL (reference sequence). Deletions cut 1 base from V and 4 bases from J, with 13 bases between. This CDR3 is CASSQVSLIGETQYF. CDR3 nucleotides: TGTGCCAGCAGCCAAGTTAGCCTCATCGGAGAGACCCAGTACTTC.

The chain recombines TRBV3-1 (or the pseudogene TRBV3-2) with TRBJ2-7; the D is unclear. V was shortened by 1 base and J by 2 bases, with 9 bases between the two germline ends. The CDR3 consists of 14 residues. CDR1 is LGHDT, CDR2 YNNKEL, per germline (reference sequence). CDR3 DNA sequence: TGTGCCAGCAGCCAAGGGGCCGGTACCTACGAGCAGTACTTC. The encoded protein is CASSQGAGTYEQYF.